These 22 T cell receptor beta chains originate from one sample sequenced in a study of type 1 regulatory T cells (dated by TCRdb to about 2021). These reads were obtained on an Illumina MiSeq. TCRdb ran its own pipeline on the public reads, namely fastp trimming at Q25 and MiXCR clone calling, and kept in-frame beta chains. Each entry merges the rows of one CDR3 protein and shows their most common DNA and genes. This sample comprises approximately 42,000 distinct CDR3 sequences, 12% of them detected only once. Around 8% of the sample goes to the ten largest clones. These receptors have no identified antigens. The sample taken for sequencing was cultured non-Tr1 T cells, either the whole culture or a sorted T cell fraction (not recorded which). The cell subset or site label, as the study defines it: non-Tr1 population from the T-allo10 product. These receptors were taken from a human donor in good health.

This CDR3 reads CAWSWGQGLEAFF. The CDR3 nucleotides are TGTGCCTGGAGTTGGGGACAGGGCCTTGAAGCTTTCTTT. The chain links TRBV30 to TRBJ1-1; 9 nucleotides line up with TRBD1. Germline-derived CDR1 and CDR2 are GTSNPN and SVGIG (reference sequence). Unmatched junction bases numbered 5, after V lost 2 bases and J lost 7 bases. This CDR3 comprises 13 residues.

Only a few counts were recorded for this clonotype. J is TRBJ2-1 and V is TRBV5-1, with a weak D call TRBD2 (6 bases). The V end lost 0 bases, the J end lost 2 bases, and 9 bases lay between the germline ends. There are 15 residues in the CDR3. The germline V gene encodes CDR1 SGHRS and CDR2 YFSETQ. CDR3 nucleotides: TGCGCCAGCAGCTTGGAGCGGGCCGCCTACAATGAGCAGTTCTTC. Protein: CASSLERAAYNEQFF.

Only a few counts were recorded for this clonotype. This chain connects TRBV6-2 or TRBV6-3 to TRBJ1-5; D remains unclear. V lost 1 base and J lost 9, with 4 bases in between. This CDR3 contains 11 residues. Germline values: CDR1 MNHEY, CDR2 SVGEGT. This chain's CDR3 is CASSYFGPQHF. The CDR3 coding sequence is TGTGCCAGCAGTTACTTCGGGCCCCAGCATTTT.

This clonotype came up a few times. The J gene is TRBJ2-5, the V gene TRBV18; 11 bases match TRBD2. The V gene end was trimmed by 0 bases and the J gene end by 4 bases; junction bases not matched to a gene: 1. The CDR3 spans 15 residues. The germline gives CDR1 KGHSH, CDR2 LQKENI. The CDR3 spells CASSPPGLAGETQYF. CDR3 nucleotide sequence: TGTGCCAGCTCACCACCCGGACTAGCGGGAGAGACCCAGTACTTC.

This clonotype came up many times. This chain connects TRBV12-3 or TRBV12-4 to TRBJ1-6, with a possible D match to TRBD1 (6 bases). Trimming stripped 6 bases from V and 14 bases from J, with 20 bases between. The CDR3 runs 14 residues. CDR3 in amino acids: CASSFFRQDGSLHF. CDR3 sequence (DNA): TGTGCCAGCAGCTTCTTCCGACAGGATGGTTCCCTCCACTTT.

The genes are TRBV20-1 and TRBJ2-2, with 10 nucleotides matching TRBD1. The length of the CDR3 is 14 residues. J lost 8 bases, V lost 3 bases, and 6 bases had no gene match. CDR1 is DFQATT and CDR2 is SNEGSKA in the germline V gene (reference sequence). The CDR3 region has the DNA TGCAGTGCTAGCGGGACAGGGGTTGGGGGGGAGCTGTTTTTT. As protein: CSASGTGVGGELFF.

This clonotype was counted ten times or more. V usage is TRBV6-6 and J usage is TRBJ2-4, with 14 bases that match TRBD2. This CDR3 has 17 residues. Per the germline V gene, CDR1 is MNHNY and CDR2 is SVGAGI (reference sequence). The V gene end was trimmed by 7 bases and the J gene end by 0 bases; junction bases not matched to a gene: 5. CDR3 DNA: TGTGCCAGCATGGGACTAGCGGGAGTCGTAGCCAAAAACATTCAGTACTTC. It translates to CASMGLAGVVAKNIQYF.

This clonotype was seen many times. The J gene is TRBJ2-3, the V gene TRBV20-1, with 7 positions matching TRBD2. Germline-derived CDR1 and CDR2 are DFQATT and SNEGSKA (reference sequence). After removal of 1 base from V and 0 bases from J, the junction contained 4 bases not matched to a gene. The CDR3 has 15 residues. CDR3 sequence (DNA): TGCAGTGCTAGAGTTCTAGCGGTTAGCACAGATACGCAGTATTTT. Encoded protein: CSARVLAVSTDTQYF.

In its sample, this clonotype was seen a few times. V gene TRBV3-1 combines with J gene TRBJ2-7; D is tentatively TRBD1 or TRBD2 (7 bases each). Trimming shortened V by 4 bases and J by 4 bases, and 11 bases separated the two germline ends. The CDR3 runs 13 residues. The V gene's germline CDR1 is LGHDT and CDR2 YNNKEL (reference sequence). As DNA, the CDR3 is TGTGCCAGCAGCCGACAGGGAGGGTACGAGCAGTACTTC. Residues: CASSRQGGYEQYF.

This clonotype was seen repeatedly, ten times or more. V is TRBV18 and J is TRBJ1-1; D is possibly TRBD1 (5 bases). CDR1 and CDR2 (germline): KGHSH, LQKENI. The CDR3 consists of 15 residues. V gave up 4 bases and J gave up 4 bases, with 16 bases separating them. The CDR3 nucleotides read TGTGCCAGCTCACAAGGGGCCGCCCGGGGCACTGAAGCTTTCTTT. This encodes CASSQGAARGTEAFF. The full variable domain, in which reference TRBV18 and TRBJ1-1 provide the parts outside the CDR3, is NAGVMQNPRHLVRRRGQEARLRCSPMKGHSHVYWYRQLPEEGLKFMVYLQKENIIDESGMPKERFSAEFPKEGPSILRIQQVVRGDSAAYFCASSQGAARGTEAFFGQGTRLTVV.

There are many counts of this clonotype. The rearrangement links TRBV7-6 to TRBJ2-4, with D possibly TRBD2 on 6 matching bases. Per the germline V gene, CDR1 is SGHVS and CDR2 is FNYEAQ. The CDR3 has 14 amino acids. Trimming left V 5 bases short and J 7 bases short, with 15 bases between. The DNA of the CDR3 is TGTGCCAGCAGCCCGGGAGAAGGACGTAACATTCAGTACTTC. Its translation is CASSPGEGRNIQYF.

There are many counts of this clonotype. The V gene is TRBV30, the J gene TRBJ2-3; 8 bases agree with TRBD2. The germline V gene encodes CDR1 GTSNPN and CDR2 SVGIG (reference sequence). The ends lost 1 base at V and 5 bases at J; junction bases unmatched: 11. The CDR3 has 16 amino acids. This chain's CDR3 is CAWSGTSSGRGDTQYF. The CDR3 DNA follows: TGTGCCTGGAGTGGGACTAGCTCCGGAAGGGGAGATACGCAGTATTTT.

This clonotype occurred many times. The chain recombines TRBV20-1 with TRBJ2-7, with 13 bases identical to TRBD2. V dropped 5 bases and J dropped 1; count of bases not matched to a gene: 8. CDR3 length: 16 amino acids. Germline V gene data show CDR1 as DFQATT and CDR2 as SNEGSKA (reference sequence). CDR3 residues: CSAERGTSGTSYEQYF. In DNA form, the CDR3 reads TGCAGTGCTGAGAGGGGGACTAGCGGGACTTCCTACGAGCAGTACTTC.

This clonotype was counted many times. The chain joins TRBV5-5 to TRBJ2-1, with TRBD1 matching over 7 bases. Per the germline V gene, CDR1 is SGHKS and CDR2 is YYEKEE (reference sequence). Trimming at V came to 4 bases and at J to 7 bases, leaving 5 bases not matched to a gene. The CDR3 covers 13 residues. The chain's CDR3 is CASSPSQGNEQFF. The DNA for the CDR3 is TGTGCCAGCAGCCCATCACAGGGGAATGAGCAGTTCTTC. The full variable domain, rest sourced from reference TRBV5-5 and TRBJ2-1, is DAGVTQSPTHLIKTRGQQVTLRCSPISGHKSVSWYQQVLGQGPQFIFQYYEKEERGRGNFPDRFSARQFPNYSSELNVNALLLGDSALYLCASSPSQGNEQFFGPGTRLTVL.

In this sample, this clonotype turned up a few times. This sequence joins TRBV5-1 and TRBJ1-1; 7 bases align to TRBD1. Per germline, CDR1 SGHRS and CDR2 YFSETQ. After removal of 4 bases from V and 5 bases from J, the junction contained 5 bases not matched to a gene. The CDR3 has 13 residues. This chain's CDR3 is CASSPTGKTEAFF. CDR3 in DNA: TGCGCCAGCAGCCCGACAGGGAAAACTGAAGCTTTCTTT.

This clonotype has a count of ten or more. The chain links TRBV28 to TRBJ2-6; possible D gene TRBD1, 6 bases. The CDR3 spans 16 residues. The V end lost 7 bases, the J end lost 1 base, and 14 bases lay between the germline ends. Germline CDR1 and CDR2: MDHEN and SYDVKM. The CDR3 protein is CASTRLGASGANVLTF. The CDR3 DNA reads TGTGCCAGCACCCGGTTGGGGGCATCTGGGGCCAACGTCCTGACTTTC. The full variable domain, its missing parts supplied by reference TRBV28 and TRBJ2-6, is DVKVTQSSRYLVKRTGEKVFLECVQDMDHENMFWYRQDPGLGLRLIYFSYDVKMKEKGDIPEGYSVSREKKERFSLILESASTNQTSMYLCASTRLGASGANVLTFGAGSRLTVL.

This clonotype was detected many times. The V and J genes are TRBV7-8 and TRBJ1-6; TRBD1 aligns across 10 bases. This CDR3 has 16 amino acids. Trimming removed 5 bases from V and 9 bases from J; junction bases left unmatched: 10. Germline CDR1 reads SGHVS; CDR2 reads FQNEAQ. CDR3 region: CASSRKKGQGISPLHF. The DNA of the CDR3 is TGTGCCAGCAGCCGAAAAAAGGGACAGGGGATTTCACCCCTCCACTTT.

This clonotype appeared many times. The rearrangement joins TRBV7-2 to TRBJ1-3; unclear D gene. Trimming took off 2 bases at V and 0 bases at J, with 14 bases between the two ends. Germline CDR1 reads SGHTA; CDR2 reads FQGNSA. The CDR3 is 17 amino acids. DNA of the CDR3: TGTGCCAGCAGCTTATCGGGCAGGATGAGCTCTGGAAACACCATATATTTT. The encoded protein is CASSLSGRMSSGNTIYF.

The V call is TRBV12-3 or TRBV12-4, the J call TRBJ2-3; TRBD1 aligns across 8 bases. The J segment lost 2 bases and the V segment lost 5 bases, leaving 3 bases of the junction unmatched. The CDR3 is 14 amino acids. The CDR3 nucleotides read TGTGCCAGCAGTCGGGACAGGATCACAGATACGCAGTATTTT. Protein product: CASSRDRITDTQYF.

V usage is TRBV5-4 and J usage is TRBJ2-3, with TRBD2 matching 7 bases. The V and J ends lost 0 bases and 0 bases, in that order; junction bases with no gene match: 4. CDR1 is SGHNT, CDR2 YYREEE, per germline (reference sequence). The CDR3 length is 16 residues. CDR3 in DNA: TGTGCCAGCAGCTTGGCCAGCGGGACTAGCACAGATACGCAGTATTTT. Residues: CASSLASGTSTDTQYF.

In its sample, this clonotype was seen a few times. This chain uses TRBV10-2 with TRBJ2-1; 11 bases align to TRBD2. CDR3 length: 16 residues. The J segment lost 1 base and the V segment lost 6 bases, leaving 5 bases of the junction unmatched. Germline loops: CDR1 WSHSY, CDR2 SAAADI. The CDR3 DNA reads TGCGCCAGCAGCCGAGCTAGCGGGAGGTCCTACAATGAGCAGTTCTTC. Amino acid sequence: CASSRASGRSYNEQFF.

This clonotype has just a few counts. This chain connects TRBV5-1 to TRBJ2-3; D is undetermined. CDR3 length: 16 amino acids. Deletions cut 4 bases from V and 0 bases from J, with 15 bases between. Germline V CDR1 and CDR2: SGHRS, YFSETQ. Written as DNA, the CDR3 is TGCGCCAGCAGCCATCGCCCCCCAGAGAGCACAGATACGCAGTATTTT. This sequence encodes CASSHRPPESTDTQYF. Full variable domain (outside the CDR3, taken from reference TRBV5-1 and TRBJ2-3): KAGVTQTPRYLIKTRGQQVTLSCSPISGHRSVSWYQQTPGQGLQFLFEYFSETQRNKGNFPGRFSGRQFSNSRSEMNVSTLELGDSALYLCASSHRPPESTDTQYFGPGTRLTVL.